This T cell receptor beta chain stems from a study of T cell changes during pregnancy in multiple sclerosis. Produced via immunoSEQ multiplex PCR; TCRdb's table is partial and in-frame only. This table holds 55,000 to 85,000 clones, about nine tenths found once. V lost 1 base and J lost 7; bases outside the gene matches: 4. The CDR3 sequence is 12 residues long. Germline lookup yields CDR1 GTSNPN and CDR2 SVGIG (reference sequence). This sequence joins TRBV30 and TRBJ2-7; TRBD2 matches 7 bases. The sequenced sample was CD4+ T cells from peripheral blood mononuclear cells, obtained after pregnancy. The clonotype was recovered from a female donor with multiple sclerosis, enrolled in a pregnancy study. The CDR3 DNA follows: TGTGCCTGGAGTGGGACGCGGGGGGAGCAGTACTTC. Its protein is CAWSGTRGEQYF.